The clone carrying this T cell receptor beta chain showed up many times. V was shortened by 0 bases and J by 8 bases, with 13 bases between the two germline ends. The CDR3 runs 15 residues. Germline CDR1 is KGHDR and CDR2 is SFDVKD. TCRdb independently ran MiXCR on the 5' RACE reads; one entry per CDR3 protein. The data contain 65,000 to 85,000 distinct CDR3 sequences, around 13% of them seen just once; the ten biggest clones take up approximately 1.1%. This record belongs to a study of early T cells in non-severe SARS-CoV-2 infection. The wider study: Chains stayed unpaired after sequencing of bulk RNA from unsorted whole blood.

V is TRBV24-1 and J is TRBJ2-1; D perhaps matches TRBD2 (5 bases). The sequence derives from an adult who was a healthcare worker with PCR-confirmed SARS-CoV-2 infection or an uninfected control (not recorded which). Sequenced input: whole blood. The CDR3 sequence: CATSDLGVGGDEQFF. The CDR3 DNA sequence: TGTGCCACCAGTGATTTGGGGGTAGGAGGCGATGAGCAGTTCTTC.